Each of the 3 T cell receptor beta chains below was sequenced from the same sample in a study of Graves' ophthalmopathy and Graves' hyperthyroidism. The authors amplified TCR beta CDR3 regions from RNA transcripts. Second-round multiplex PCR came after a first-round RT-PCR that employed HTBI primers. In TCRdb, the multiplex PCR reads were re-called with MiXCR into one record per CDR3 protein. The sample includes some 350,000 distinct CDR3 sequences, roughly 15% seen only once; the top ten take 2.4%. The sequenced material came from peripheral blood. The receptors derive from an adult woman with stable Graves' hyperthyroidism.

The table lists this clonotype with many counts. The V call is TRBV12-3 or TRBV12-4, the J call TRBJ2-7; 11 nucleotides line up with TRBD1. The V and J ends lost 5 bases and 5 bases, in that order; junction bases with no gene match: 5. CDR3 length equals 14 residues. CDR3 sequence: CASSGTGGGNEQYF. In DNA, the CDR3 is TGTGCCAGCAGTGGGACAGGGGGGGGTAACGAGCAGTACTTC.

This clonotype was recorded at least ten times. The chain couples TRBV29-1 to TRBJ2-7; TRBD2 is a possible D gene (6 bases). The germline gives CDR1 SQVTM, CDR2 ANQGSEA. CDR3 length equals 12 residues. V was shortened by 5 bases and J by 6 bases, with 14 bases between the two germline ends. The CDR3 DNA reads TGCAGCGTTAGTTCAGGAGGGCGCGAGCAGTACTTC. Translating gives CSVSSGGREQYF.

The chain recombines TRBV15 with TRBJ1-1; 7 nucleotides line up with TRBD1. J lost 11 bases, V lost 4 bases, and 10 bases had no gene match. This CDR3 has 13 amino acids. Germline V gene lookup returns CDR1 LNHNV and CDR2 YYDKDF (reference sequence). This chain's CDR3 is CATSNLRDSRAFF. CDR3 DNA sequence: TGTGCCACCAGCAATTTGCGGGACAGTAGGGCTTTCTTT.